The source of this T cell receptor (beta chain) is a study of shared clonotypes between healthy human individuals. Trimming cost V 2 bases and J 4 bases; bases outside gene matches: 3. The CDR3 is made up of 15 amino acids. Per the germline V gene, CDR1 is MNHEY and CDR2 is SVGAGI. CD45RO-negative, CCR7-selected cells formed the naive CD8 fraction, which excluded terminally differentiated effector memory CD45RA+ cells. Donors, healthy HIV-negative adults, lacked recent acute infections or vaccinations. For this clone: Its antigen is unknown.

Produced via immunoSEQ multiplex PCR; TCRdb's table is partial and in-frame only. The repertoire holds about 820,000 clones, with 80% to 95% as singletons. The study, taken as a whole, reports: Sharing across four donors was highest in naive CD4 (approximately 5%) and lowest in memory CD8 (roughly 0.4%). Rarefaction analysis demonstrated incomplete sorted-subset sequencing notwithstanding large depth.

The sequence derives from a man in his thirties or forties in good health. Material: naive CD8+ T cells sorted from blood. The J gene is TRBJ2-7, the V gene TRBV6-5; 12 nucleotides align to TRBD1. The CDR3 sequence is CASSYGTGGKYEQYF. CDR3 DNA: TGTGCCAGCAGTTACGGGACAGGGGGCAAATACGAGCAGTACTTC.